The 10 T cell receptor beta chains below were found in one sample sequenced in a study of cytomegalovirus exposure and HLA in healthy donors. PCR was performed using 60 Vbeta and 13 Jbeta primers. The protocol was immunoSEQ multiplex PCR, while the TCRdb copy is restricted to in-frame clones and leaves out a portion. The table includes about 200,000 clones, 80% to 85% detected once. Material for sequencing was PBMCs. The source of these receptors is a woman aged 35 to 49 in good health and CMV-seronegative.

The J gene is TRBJ2-7, the V gene TRBV5-4; the D gene is possibly TRBD2 (6 bases). The CDR3 spans 14 residues. Germline CDR1 SGHNT, CDR2 YYREEE (reference sequence). V was pared by 3 bases and J by 0 bases, with 10 bases between. CDR3 nucleotides: TGTGCCAGCAGCTGGAGGGGAAGCTCCTACGAGCAGTACTTC. This gives the protein CASSWRGSSYEQYF. Based on the CDR3 plus reference TRBV5-4 and TRBJ2-7, the full variable domain is ETGVTQSPTHLIKTRGQQVTLRCSSQSGHNTVSWYQQALGQGPQFIFQYYREEENGRGNFPPRFSGLQFPNYSSELNVNALELDDSALYLCASSWRGSSYEQYFGPGTRLTVT.

The chain is built from TRBV19 and TRBJ1-4; D remains ambiguous. Looked up from germline, CDR1 is LNHDA and CDR2 is SQIVND (reference sequence). Trimming took 6 bases from V and 7 from J, leaving 12 bases between them. The CDR3 spans 13 residues. The CDR3 nucleotides read TGTGCCAGTAGACCTTCGTGGGCTGAAAAACTGTTTTTT. Protein sequence: CASRPSWAEKLFF.

V usage is TRBV4-1 and J usage is TRBJ2-5; 9 bases match TRBD1. The CDR3 sequence is 15 residues long. Unmatched junction bases numbered 3, after V lost 1 base and J lost 3 bases. Germline lookup yields CDR1 MGHRA and CDR2 YSYEKL. DNA of the CDR3: TGCGCCAGCAGCCAAGCTGGGACAGGGAAAGAGACCCAGTACTTC. It translates to CASSQAGTGKETQYF.

This rearrangement joins TRBV18 to TRBJ2-2; tentatively, D is TRBD1 (5 bases). Trimming removed 6 bases from V and 7 bases from J, with 15 bases in between. The germline V gene has CDR1 KGHSH and CDR2 LQKENI. This CDR3 has 14 amino acids. The CDR3 sequence: CASSDTGSSGELFF. CDR3 sequence (DNA): TGTGCCAGCTCTGATACAGGTTCGAGCGGGGAGCTGTTTTTT.

This rearrangement joins TRBV9 to TRBJ2-1; D is ambiguous. The CDR3 length is 15 residues. CDR1 and CDR2 (germline): SGDLS, YYNGEE. Trimming took 0 bases from V and 8 from J, leaving 15 bases between them. The CDR3 loop is CASSVGTASPDEQFF. The DNA for the CDR3 is TGTGCCAGCAGCGTAGGAACAGCCTCCCCCGATGAGCAGTTCTTC.

The chain joins TRBV10-3 to TRBJ1-2, with D uncertain. V lost 3 bases and J lost 8, with 16 bases in between. This CDR3 comprises 14 residues. Germline assignment: CDR1 ENHRY and CDR2 SYGVKD. CDR3: CAISEWEVGSGYTF. In DNA form, the CDR3 reads TGTGCCATCAGTGAATGGGAGGTAGGGTCGGGCTACACCTTC.

The DNA of the CDR3 is TGCGCCAGCAGTGCGACTAGCGGGAGCTTAGAGACCCAGTACTTC. It codes for CASSATSGSLETQYF. This chain uses TRBV10-1 with TRBJ2-5, with 12 bases that match TRBD2. The CDR3 has 15 residues. Looked up from germline, CDR1 is WNHNN and CDR2 is SYGVQD (reference sequence). Trimming took 4 bases from V and 4 from J; bases not matched to a gene: 4.

A remark on this clone: This CDR3 is also generated by other DNA sequences in the sample. The rearrangement links TRBV10-2 to TRBJ2-7, with 8 bases aligning to TRBD2. Germline V gene sequence: CDR1 WSHSY, CDR2 SAAADI. The CDR3 consists of 13 residues. J lost 3 bases, V lost 9 bases, and 7 bases had no gene match. CDR3: CASAAGGFYEQYF. As DNA, the CDR3 is TGCGCCAGTGCGGCGGGAGGATTCTACGAGCAGTACTTC.

This rearrangement joins TRBV7-2 to TRBJ1-2, with D possibly TRBD1 on 5 matching bases. CDR1 is SGHTA, CDR2 FQGNSA, per germline. V lost 1 base, J lost 4 bases, and 10 bases lay in between. The CDR3 is 14 residues long. Here the CDR3 reads CASSLVREAYGYTF. The CDR3 DNA follows: TGTGCCAGCAGCTTAGTCAGGGAAGCCTATGGCTACACCTTC.

Here the CDR3 DNA reads TGCGCCAGCAGCCAAGCTACGCCCTACGATACGCAGTATTTT. Translated: CASSQATPYDTQYF. V gene TRBV4-1 combines with J gene TRBJ2-3; D is unresolved. Germline-derived CDR1 and CDR2 are MGHRA and YSYEKL. The CDR3 runs 14 residues. V lost 1 base and J 6 bases, leaving 11 bases between the germline ends.